This T cell receptor beta chain was found in a study of OX40 agonist ivuxolimab in advanced cancers. Study-level background: An agonistic anti-OX40 (CD134) antibody, ivuxolimab, was used to treat the patients. At doses from 0.01 to 10 mg/kg, patients were given intravenous ivuxolimab every 2 weeks. Study conclusions and caveats: The mean number of expanded clones was higher in CD8+ T cells than in CD4+.

Worth noting for this clone: What it binds is unknown.

Germline V gene lookup returns CDR1 LNHNV and CDR2 YYDKDF (reference sequence). CDR3 size: 17 residues. With 2 bases clipped from V and 1 base from J, the junction kept 3 bases outside the gene matches. Method: immunoSEQ multiplex PCR; TCRdb's copy keeps in-frame clones and lacks some. The table lists about 73,000 clones, approximately 90% of them singletons, with approximately 9.9% in the top ten. This chain connects TRBV15 to TRBJ1-4, with TRBD1 identical over 11 bases. Material: CD4+ or CD8+ T cells sorted from blood, obtained in a trial of the OX40 agonist ivuxolimab. The receptor was isolated from an adult with an advanced solid tumor such as melanoma, head and neck, liver or kidney cancer. The CDR3 DNA reads TGTGCCACCAGCAGACGGGGACAGGGGGTAACTAATGAAAAACTGTTTTTT. It encodes CATSRRGQGVTNEKLFF.